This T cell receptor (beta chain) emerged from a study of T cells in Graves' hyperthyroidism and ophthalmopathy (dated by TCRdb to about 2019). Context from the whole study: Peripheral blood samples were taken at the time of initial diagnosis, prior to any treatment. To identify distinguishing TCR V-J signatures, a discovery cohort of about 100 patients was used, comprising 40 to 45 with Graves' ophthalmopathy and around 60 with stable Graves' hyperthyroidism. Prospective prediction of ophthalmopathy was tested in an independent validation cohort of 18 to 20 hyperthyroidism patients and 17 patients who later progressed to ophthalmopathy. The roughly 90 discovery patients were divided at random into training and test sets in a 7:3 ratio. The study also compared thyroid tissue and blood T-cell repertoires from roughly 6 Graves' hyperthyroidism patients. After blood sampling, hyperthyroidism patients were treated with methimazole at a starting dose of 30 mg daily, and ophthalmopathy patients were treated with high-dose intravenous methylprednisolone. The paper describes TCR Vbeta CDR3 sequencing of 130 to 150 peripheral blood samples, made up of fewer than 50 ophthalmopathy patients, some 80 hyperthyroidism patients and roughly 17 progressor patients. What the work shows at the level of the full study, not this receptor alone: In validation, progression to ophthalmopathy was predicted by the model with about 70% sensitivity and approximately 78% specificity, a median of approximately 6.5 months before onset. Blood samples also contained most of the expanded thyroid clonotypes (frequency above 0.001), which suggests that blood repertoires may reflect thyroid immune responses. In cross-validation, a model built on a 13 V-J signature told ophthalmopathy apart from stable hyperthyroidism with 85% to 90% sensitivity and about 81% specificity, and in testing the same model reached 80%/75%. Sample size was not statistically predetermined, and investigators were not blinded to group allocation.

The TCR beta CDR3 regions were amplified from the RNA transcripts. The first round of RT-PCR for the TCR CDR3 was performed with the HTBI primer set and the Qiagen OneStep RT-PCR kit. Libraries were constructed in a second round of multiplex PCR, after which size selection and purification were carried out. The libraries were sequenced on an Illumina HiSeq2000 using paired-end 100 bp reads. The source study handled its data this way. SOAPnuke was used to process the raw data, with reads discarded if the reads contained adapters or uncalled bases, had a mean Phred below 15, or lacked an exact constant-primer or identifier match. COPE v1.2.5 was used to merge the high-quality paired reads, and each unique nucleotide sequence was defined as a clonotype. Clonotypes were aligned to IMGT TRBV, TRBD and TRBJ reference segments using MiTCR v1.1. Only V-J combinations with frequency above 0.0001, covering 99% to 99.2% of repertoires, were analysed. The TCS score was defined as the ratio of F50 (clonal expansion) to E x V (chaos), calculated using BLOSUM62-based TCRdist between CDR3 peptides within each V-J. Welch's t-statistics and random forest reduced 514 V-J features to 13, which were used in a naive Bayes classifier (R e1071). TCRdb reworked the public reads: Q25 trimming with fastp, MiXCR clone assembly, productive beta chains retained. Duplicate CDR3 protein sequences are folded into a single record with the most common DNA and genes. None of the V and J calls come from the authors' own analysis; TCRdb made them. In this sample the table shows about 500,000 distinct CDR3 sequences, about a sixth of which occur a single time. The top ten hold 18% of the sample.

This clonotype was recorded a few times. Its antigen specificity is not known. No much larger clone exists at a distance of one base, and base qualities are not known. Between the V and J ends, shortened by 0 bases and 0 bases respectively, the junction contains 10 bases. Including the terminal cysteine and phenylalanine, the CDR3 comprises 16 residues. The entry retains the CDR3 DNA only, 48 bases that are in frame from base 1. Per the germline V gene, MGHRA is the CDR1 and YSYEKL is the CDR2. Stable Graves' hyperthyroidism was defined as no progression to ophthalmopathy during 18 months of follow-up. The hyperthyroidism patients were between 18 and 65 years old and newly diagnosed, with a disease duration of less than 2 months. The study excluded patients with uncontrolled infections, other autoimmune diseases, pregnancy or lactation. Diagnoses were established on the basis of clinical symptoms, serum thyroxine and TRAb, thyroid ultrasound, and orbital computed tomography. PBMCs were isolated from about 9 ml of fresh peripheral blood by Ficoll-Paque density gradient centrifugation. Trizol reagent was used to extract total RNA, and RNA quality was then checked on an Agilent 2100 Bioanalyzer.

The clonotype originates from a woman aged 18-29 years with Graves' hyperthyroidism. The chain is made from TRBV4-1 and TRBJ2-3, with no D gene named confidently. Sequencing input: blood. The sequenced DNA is TGCGCCAGCAGCCAAGATAGGCTGAAGAGCACAGATACGCAGTATTTT. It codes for CASSQDRLKSTDTQYF.